Following are 25 T cell receptor beta chains from one sample sequenced in a study of blood T cell repertoires in COVID-19. Measured with immunoSEQ multiplex PCR; TCRdb has only the in-frame clones, and not every one. The table shows 150,000 or so clones, with 80% to 85% occurring only once. The sequenced material came from PBMCs or T cells enriched from blood (not recorded which). These receptors were obtained from a woman aged 50 to 65 who had recovered from COVID-19.

The chain carries TRBV2 and TRBJ2-3; unclear D gene. CDR3 length equals 12 residues. The germline V and J ends were trimmed by 5 bases and 4 bases, with 7 bases remaining between them. In germline, CDR1 is SNHLY, CDR2 FYNNEI. The DNA of the CDR3 is TGTGCCAGCAGTCGCGAGGCAGATACGCAGTATTTT. Amino acid sequence: CASSREADTQYF.

CDR3 amino acids: CASSYSSRREKLFF. The CDR3 region has the DNA TGTGCCAGCAGTTACTCGAGCCGGCGGGAAAAACTGTTTTTT. The chain is built from TRBV6-5 and TRBJ1-4; no definite D call. The CDR3 is made up of 14 amino acids. The germline CDR1 and CDR2 sequences are MNHEY and SVGAGI. V was cut by 0 bases and J by 8 bases, with 10 bases left in between.

This clone has only one observation. The chain employs TRBV28 and TRBJ1-6, with D possibly matching TRBD1 (6 bases). The germline V gene encodes CDR1 MDHEN and CDR2 SYDVKM. This CDR3 region has 18 residues. The V end lost 7 bases, the J end lost 2 bases, and 21 bases lay between the germline ends. CDR3 sequence: CASTKATRGGTYNSPLHF. CDR3 DNA: TGTGCCAGCACTAAAGCCACCAGGGGAGGGACCTATAATTCACCCCTCCACTTT.

The chain recombines TRBV7-9 with TRBJ1-1; the D is unclear. Trimming removed 2 bases at V and 8 bases at J, with 12 bases between. CDR1 is SEHNR, CDR2 FQNEAQ, per germline (reference sequence). The CDR3 is 13 residues long. CDR3 nucleotides: TGTGCCAGCAGCTTAAGCGCGGGTCAGGAAGCTTTCTTT. Translated: CASSLSAGQEAFF.

The chain links TRBV4-3 to TRBJ1-2, with a weak D call TRBD1 (5 bases). The germline CDR1 and CDR2 sequences are LGHNA and YSLEER. The CDR3 extends over 15 amino acids. The V and J ends lost 0 bases and 6 bases respectively, with 14 bases between them. This CDR3 reads CASSQDAGLGNGYTF. The DNA of the CDR3 is TGCGCCAGCAGCCAAGACGCAGGGCTAGGGAATGGCTACACCTTC.

J is TRBJ2-1 and V is TRBV27; TRBD2 agrees at 8 bases. The CDR3 is 18 amino acids. Trimming took 2 bases from V and 3 from J; bases not matched to a gene: 12. Germline loops: CDR1 MNHEY, CDR2 SMNVEV (reference sequence). CDR3 in amino acids: CASSLDPPTSGRYNEQFF. CDR3 sequence (DNA): TGTGCCAGCAGTTTAGACCCGCCTACTAGCGGACGCTACAATGAGCAGTTCTTC.

The chain is built from TRBV5-4 and TRBJ2-1; 9 nucleotides align to TRBD1. The CDR3 contains 16 residues. CDR1 and CDR2 from the germline V gene are SGHNT and YYREEE (reference sequence). J was trimmed by 8 bases and V by 4 bases; bases with no gene match: 13. The CDR3 region has the DNA TGTGCCAGCAGCCGGCGCTCCGGGACAGGGCGGGATGAGCAGTTCTTC. Translation: CASSRRSGTGRDEQFF.

This chain uses TRBV6-6 with TRBJ1-2; TRBD1 aligns across 7 bases. CDR3 length equals 14 residues. Germline CDR1 is MNHNY and CDR2 is SVGAGI (reference sequence). V was clipped by 7 bases and J by 4 bases; unmatched bases: 9. CDR3 nucleotide sequence: TGTGCCAGCAAACCCTCATCAGGGGGCTATGGCTACACCTTC. Protein product: CASKPSSGGYGYTF.

The chain employs TRBV28 and TRBJ1-3; D unresolved. The V gene's germline CDR1 is MDHEN and CDR2 SYDVKM. V lost 3 bases and J lost 4, with 7 bases in between. CDR3 size: 13 residues. The CDR3 DNA is TGTGCCAGCAGTTTCGGGGTGGGAAACACCATATATTTT. The encoded protein is CASSFGVGNTIYF.

The J gene is TRBJ2-1, the V gene TRBV7-9, with 9 bases that match TRBD1. Trimming took 8 bases from V and 2 from J; bases not matched to a gene: 4. Per germline, CDR1 SEHNR and CDR2 FQNEAQ (reference sequence). The CDR3 is made up of 14 amino acids. This chain's CDR3 is CASGGQGPYNEQFF. The CDR3, as DNA: TGTGCCAGCGGGGGACAGGGCCCCTACAATGAGCAGTTCTTC.

CDR3 in amino acids: CASSLSGVEPQHF. The CDR3 bases are TGTGCCAGCAGCTTGTCCGGGGTAGAGCCCCAGCATTTT. This sequence joins TRBV5-5 and TRBJ1-5; D call uncertain. Trimming took 1 base from V and 8 from J, leaving 10 bases between them. CDR1 and CDR2 from the germline V gene are SGHKS and YYEKEE (reference sequence). This CDR3 spans 13 amino acids.

The chain couples TRBV5-4 to TRBJ1-2, with unresolved D. Germline V gene sequence: CDR1 SGHNT, CDR2 YYREEE (reference sequence). Trimming removed 0 bases at V and 3 bases at J, with 9 bases between. The CDR3 consists of 14 residues. The CDR3 here is CASSLDLGDYGYTF. The CDR3 DNA is TGTGCCAGCAGCTTGGACCTTGGAGACTATGGCTACACCTTC.

This chain's CDR3 is CASRRRDSNQPQHF. In DNA form, the CDR3 reads TGTGCCAGTAGACGCAGGGACAGTAATCAGCCCCAGCATTTT. The rearrangement uses TRBV19 and TRBJ1-5; 7 positions match TRBD1. The CDR3 covers 14 residues. V was clipped by 6 bases and J by 4 bases; unmatched bases: 6. The germline CDR1 and CDR2 sequences are LNHDA and SQIVND (reference sequence).

The chain recombines TRBV5-1 with TRBJ1-1; TRBD1 is a possible D gene (5 bases). The CDR3 is 14 residues long. Trimming pared 0 bases from V and 7 bases from J, leaving 13 bases between. CDR1 SGHRS and CDR2 YFSETQ come from the germline V gene. CDR3 sequence: CASSLVAGPYEAFF. CDR3 sequence (DNA): TGCGCCAGCAGCTTGGTGGCGGGACCGTATGAAGCTTTCTTT.

This CDR3 is CAISDRGRQETQYF. The CDR3 DNA sequence: TGTGCCATCAGTGACAGGGGTAGACAAGAGACCCAGTACTTC. V usage is TRBV10-3 and J usage is TRBJ2-5, with D possibly being TRBD1 (6 bases). Germline assignment: CDR1 ENHRY and CDR2 SYGVKD. CDR3 length: 14 amino acids. The V end lost 3 bases, the J end lost 2 bases, and 10 bases lay between the germline ends.

This chain connects TRBV6-1 to TRBJ2-7; 8 nucleotides match TRBD2. Germline lookup yields CDR1 MNHNS and CDR2 SASEGT. Trimming removed 2 bases from V and 3 bases from J; junction bases left unmatched: 0. This CDR3 comprises 13 residues. CDR3 protein: CASSESGSYEQYF. The CDR3 DNA follows: TGTGCCAGCAGTGAAAGCGGGAGCTACGAGCAGTACTTC.

The chain is built from TRBV6-5 and TRBJ2-7, with 10 nucleotides matching TRBD2. Trimming took 6 bases from V and 2 from J; bases not matched to a gene: 4. CDR3 length equals 14 residues. Germline loops: CDR1 MNHEY, CDR2 SVGAGI. This chain's CDR3 is CASRRTSGPYEQYF. The CDR3 DNA reads as TGTGCCAGCAGGAGGACTAGCGGACCCTACGAGCAGTACTTC.

This rearrangement joins TRBV19 to TRBJ1-2; D ambiguous. The CDR3 is 14 amino acids. Germline CDR1 and CDR2: LNHDA and SQIVND (reference sequence). Trimming removed 1 base at V and 2 bases at J, with 8 bases between. CDR3 region: CASSIGQLNYGYTF. In DNA form, the CDR3 reads TGTGCCAGTAGTATAGGGCAGTTGAACTATGGCTACACCTTC. The whole variable domain, remainder taken from reference TRBV19 and TRBJ1-2, is DGGITQSPKYLFRKEGQNVTLSCEQNLNHDAMYWYRQDPGQGLRLIYYSQIVNDFQKGDIAEGYSVSREKKESFPLTVTSAQKNPTAFYLCASSIGQLNYGYTFGSGTRLTVV.

This chain connects TRBV5-1 to TRBJ1-1; D is unclear. From germline, CDR1 is SGHRS and CDR2 YFSETQ. The CDR3 loop spans 14 amino acids. Trimming left V 1 base short and J 0 bases short, with 7 bases between. The CDR3 nucleotides are TGCGCCAGCAGCTTGCTACCCATGAACACTGAAGCTTTCTTT. It translates to CASSLLPMNTEAFF.

The J gene is TRBJ2-1, the V gene TRBV10-3, with 7 bases fitting TRBD2. The trim removed 9 bases at V and 0 bases at J, leaving 11 bases unmatched. The CDR3 is made up of 16 amino acids. Germline V gives CDR1 ENHRY, CDR2 SYGVKD. The CDR3 here is CAIGEAGRSSYNEQFF. DNA of the CDR3: TGTGCCATAGGTGAAGCGGGACGGAGCTCCTACAATGAGCAGTTCTTC.

The chain has TRBV18 and TRBJ2-2, with TRBD1 identical over 9 bases. J gave up 4 bases and V 0 bases, and 3 bases lay outside the gene matches. CDR1 is KGHSH, CDR2 LQKENI, per germline. CDR3 size: 16 residues. The CDR3 DNA sequence: TGTGCCAGCTCACCACCCGGGACAGGGCTCACCGGGGAGCTGTTTTTT. Amino acids: CASSPPGTGLTGELFF. The variable domain in full, with the rest retrieved from reference TRBV18 and TRBJ2-2, is NAGVMQNPRHLVRRRGQEARLRCSPMKGHSHVYWYRQLPEEGLKFMVYLQKENIIDESGMPKERFSAEFPKEGPSILRIQQVVRGDSAAYFCASSPPGTGLTGELFFGEGSRLTVL.

The chain recombines TRBV2 with TRBJ1-6; 11 nucleotides match TRBD1. The germline V gene encodes CDR1 SNHLY and CDR2 FYNNEI. The CDR3 length is 15 residues. V trimming: 6 bases; J trimming: 10 bases; junction bases outside the gene matches: 8. CDR3 bases: TGTGCCAGCAGCGGCGGGACAGGGGGTTCGTCACCCCTCCACTTT. Its protein is CASSGGTGGSSPLHF.

This chain links TRBV29-1 with TRBJ1-1; a weak D match, TRBD1 (6 bases). CDR1 SQVTM and CDR2 ANQGSEA come from the germline V gene. CDR3 length: 15 residues. V was clipped by 6 bases and J by 2 bases, with 19 bases between them. CDR3 sequence reads: CSVSPTGTSNTEAFF. The CDR3 DNA is TGCAGCGTCTCCCCTACCGGGACATCTAACACTGAAGCTTTCTTT.

The chain joins TRBV7-2 to TRBJ2-5; 8 nucleotides match TRBD1. V shed 3 bases and J 6 bases; nucleotides not matched to a gene: 9. The CDR3 is 15 amino acids. Per the germline V gene, CDR1 is SGHTA and CDR2 is FQGNSA. This chain's CDR3 is CASSFGQGMVQTQYF. The CDR3 DNA follows: TGTGCCAGCAGCTTTGGACAGGGTATGGTGCAGACCCAGTACTTC.

This sequence joins TRBV12-5 and TRBJ1-2; D gene ambiguous. Per germline, CDR1 LGHNT and CDR2 FRNRAP. The V gene lost 0 bases and the J gene lost 7 bases, with 9 bases spanning the gap. This CDR3 has 13 residues. The CDR3 here is CASGLVPPGGYTF. For the CDR3, the DNA is TGTGCTAGTGGTTTGGTACCACCGGGTGGCTACACCTTC.